This TCR beta chain was sequenced during a study (dated by TCRdb to between 2015 and 2016). Notes on the research overall: Whether tumor-infiltrating Tregs in breast cancer are recruited from blood Tregs or converted in situ from other CD4+ T cell subsets was tested. Findings and caveats that apply to the study as a whole: The TCR alpha and beta sequences of tumor-infiltrating Tregs showed the greatest overlap with tumor naive CD4+ T cells, followed by blood naive CD4+ T cells. The larger-cohort validation was restricted to a single TCR beta V-J rearrangement rather than whole repertoires. In terms of TCR gene usage, tumor memory CD4+ T cells clustered together with blood and lymph node memory CD4+ cells, as well as with lymph node naive CD4+ cells.

Cells that were CD4+CD25+CD127-/low were the ones isolated as Tregs. Tregs, naive and memory CD4+ T cells from tumor, blood and ipsilateral draining lymph nodes of about five breast cancer patients underwent full-length TCR alpha and beta sequencing. Tumor tissue, along with lymph nodes from ipsilateral axillary dissection, was perfused with PBS, minced, and then digested using collagenase I and hyaluronidase. Ficoll density gradient centrifugation was used to isolate mononuclear cells from either lymph nodes or about 49 ml of peripheral blood. A purity exceeding 90% was confirmed by FACS for the sorted cell populations. Looking up the germline V gene yields CDR1 SGHVS and CDR2 FQNEAQ. Trimmed from V: 5 bases; trimmed from J: 5 bases; junction bases lacking a gene match: 11. The CDR3 covers 15 residues, taking in both the cysteine and the phenylalanine. Of the read, only the CDR3 DNA is kept; its 45 bases are in frame from base 1.

Full-length TCR variable regions were amplified by 5' RACE PCR using constant-region reverse primers, and then by semi-nested PCR using Nested Universal Primer A. The ReliaPrep RNA Cell Miniprep System was used to extract total RNA, which was then reverse transcribed into 5'RACE-ready cDNA with the SMARTer RACE 5'/3' Kit. Multiplex adaptors were used to barcode the full-length TCR alpha and beta libraries, which were then sequenced on an Illumina MiSeq. The study's own analysis went as follows. For each of nine subset-tissue groups, sequencing data from the five patients were pooled, and the groups were then compared using unsupervised clustering of TCR gene usage. The Morisita-Horn index was used to calculate repertoire similarity, with shared sequences weighted by how much each contributed to each repertoire. TCRdb took the public reads, trimmed them with fastp at Q25, ran MiXCR for clone calling and kept in-frame beta chains. Rows matching on CDR3 protein sequence are summarized as one entry with the most common DNA and genes. TCRdb's processing, not the study's, gives the V and J calls here. The sample table lists over 40,000 distinct CDR3 sequences, roughly 22% of them with a count of one. The biggest ten clones account for 3.5% to 4.5% of the sample.

This clonotype was observed at least ten times. It lacks a known antigen. One base away there is no much larger clone; base qualities are not given. The sequenced material came from Tregs sorted from a lymph node. Recombination joined TRBV7-8 with TRBJ2-7, and TRBD2 matches 8 of the central bases. This receptor was identified in a female donor with breast cancer. The DNA is TGTGCCAGCAGCCCGACCAGCGGGAGTCGCGACGAGCAGTACTTC. Translated, it gives CASSPTSGSRDEQYF. Reference TRBV7-8 and TRBJ2-7 genes cover what lies past the CDR3, so the full variable domain is GAGVSQSPRYKVAKRGQDVALRCDPISGHVSLFWYQQALGQGPEFLTYFQNEAQLDKSGLPSDRFFAERPEGSVSTLKIQRTQQEDSAVYLCASSPTSGSRDEQYFGPGTRLTVT.